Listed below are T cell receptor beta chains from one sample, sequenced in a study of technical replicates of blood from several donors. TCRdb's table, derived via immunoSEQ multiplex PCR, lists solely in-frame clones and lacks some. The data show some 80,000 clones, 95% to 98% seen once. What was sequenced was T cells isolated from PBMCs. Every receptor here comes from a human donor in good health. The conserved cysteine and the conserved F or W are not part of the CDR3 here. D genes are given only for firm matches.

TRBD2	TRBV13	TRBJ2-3	ASSLVAGDGTDTQY
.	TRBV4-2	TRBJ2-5	ASSQEGGYETQY
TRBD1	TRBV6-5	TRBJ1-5	ASRPTGGPQPQH
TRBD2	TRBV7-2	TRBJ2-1	ASSSGLAENNEQF
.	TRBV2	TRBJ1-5	ASSSSGGRLVNQPQH
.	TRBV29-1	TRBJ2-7	SVEGRYEQY
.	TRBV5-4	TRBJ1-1	ASSLEPGNTEAF
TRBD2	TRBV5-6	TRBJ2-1	ASSLSGLALHEQF
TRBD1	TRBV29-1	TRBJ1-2	SVEGTGALRYGYT
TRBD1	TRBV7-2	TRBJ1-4	ASSLGTAVREKLF
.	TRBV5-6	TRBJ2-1	ASSFYNEQF
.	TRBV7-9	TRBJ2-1	ASSSQPGIEQF
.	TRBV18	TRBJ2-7	ASSPPDTSYEQY
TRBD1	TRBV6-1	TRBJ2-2	ASSGDREFTGELF
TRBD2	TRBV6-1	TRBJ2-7	ASSGSGRPEQY
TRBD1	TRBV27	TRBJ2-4	ASSLDRVNIQY
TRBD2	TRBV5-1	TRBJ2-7	ASSLAPGLAGEEQY
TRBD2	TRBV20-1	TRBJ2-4	SGTSGNIQY
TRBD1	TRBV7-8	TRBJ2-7	ASSEGTGFEQY
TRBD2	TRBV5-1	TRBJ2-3	ASSKGPLAGGTDTQY
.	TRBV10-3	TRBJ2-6	AIREGGAPGANVLT
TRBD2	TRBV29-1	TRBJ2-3	SVEDGGRGSDTQY
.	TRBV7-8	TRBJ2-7	ASSLSFEQY
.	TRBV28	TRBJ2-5	ASSGSQLKGETQY
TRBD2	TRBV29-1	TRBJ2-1	SVVDLAGVPEQF
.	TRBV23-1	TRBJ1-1	ASSQYVGYGTEAF
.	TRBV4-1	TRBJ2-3	ASSHAGSYTDTQY
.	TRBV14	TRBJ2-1	ASSQDIGALWNEQF
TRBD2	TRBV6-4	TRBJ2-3	ASSDGGTSGFTDTQY
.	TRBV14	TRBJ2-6	ASSRSLGANVLT
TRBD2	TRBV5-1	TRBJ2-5	ASSSSGQYQETQY
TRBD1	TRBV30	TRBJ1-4	AWSDIRDSGEKLF
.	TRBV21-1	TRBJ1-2	ASSKVFGTARGGNYGYT